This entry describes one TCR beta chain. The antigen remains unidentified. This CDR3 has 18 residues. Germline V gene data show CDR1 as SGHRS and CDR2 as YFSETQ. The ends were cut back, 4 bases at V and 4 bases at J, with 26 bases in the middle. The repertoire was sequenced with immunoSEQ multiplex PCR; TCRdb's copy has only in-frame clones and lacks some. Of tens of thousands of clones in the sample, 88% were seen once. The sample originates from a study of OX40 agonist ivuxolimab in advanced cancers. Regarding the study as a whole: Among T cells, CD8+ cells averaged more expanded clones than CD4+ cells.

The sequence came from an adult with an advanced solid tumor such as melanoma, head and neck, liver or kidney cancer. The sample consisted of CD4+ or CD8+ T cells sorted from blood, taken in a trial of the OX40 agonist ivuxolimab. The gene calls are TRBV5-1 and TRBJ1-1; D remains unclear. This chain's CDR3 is CASSPEAPTVARSTEAFF. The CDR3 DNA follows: TGCGCCAGCAGCCCAGAGGCCCCGACGGTGGCACGGAGCACTGAAGCTTTCTTT.